The clone carrying this T cell receptor (beta chain) was observed a few times. Its matching antigen is unknown. Per germline, CDR1 SGHAT and CDR2 FQNNGV. The CDR3 extends over 14 amino acids. V was clipped by 1 base and J by 4 bases, with 10 bases between them. This specimen belongs to a study of OX40 agonist ivuxolimab in advanced cancers. Study summary: Prior anti-PD-1, anti-PD-L1 or anti-CTLA-4 therapy did not bar entry, and approximately 40% had some.

Assay: immunoSEQ multiplex PCR; the TCRdb copy retains only in-frame clones and omits some. This sample carries 65,000 to 95,000 clones, 84% of them seen once, and the ten largest clones take roughly 2.1%. Study-level findings and limits: Those patients achieving a partial response at 0.1-3.0 mg/kg showed among the lowest clonal expansion. The specificity for antigen of the expanded peripheral T cells was not determined.

Sequenced here: CD4+ or CD8+ T cells sorted from blood, sampled in a trial of the OX40 agonist ivuxolimab. The chain has TRBV11-2 and TRBJ1-1; no clear D. The receptor was derived from an adult with an advanced solid tumor such as melanoma, head and neck, liver or kidney cancer. CDR3: CASSLAWGGTEAFF. Here the CDR3 DNA reads TGTGCCAGCAGCTTAGCGTGGGGTGGCACTGAAGCTTTCTTT.